This passage covers 18 T cell receptor beta chains from one sample sequenced in a study of blood T cells in healthy people across ages. With a J-beta primer mix and a sample-barcoded 5' primer, a second PCR ran 7 to 11 cycles. Each CDR3 protein gets one entry after TCRdb re-called the 5' RACE reads with MiXCR. In the table there are fewer than 900,000 distinct CDR3 sequences, around 46% of which are singletons. The material sequenced was blood. These receptors originate from a woman in her sixties or seventies in good health.

A note on this clonotype: One junction end disagrees with the germline gene, perhaps due to a read error. The chain uses TRBV10-3 and TRBJ1-1; a weak D match, TRBD1 (6 bases). This CDR3 region has 16 residues. Germline V gives CDR1 ENHRY, CDR2 SYGVKD. CDR3 protein: CAISERTSSGDTEAFF. The DNA for the CDR3 is TGTGCCATCAGTGAGAGAACCTCCTCAGGGGACACCGAAGCTTTCTTT.

The chain couples TRBV7-9 to TRBJ2-3; the match to TRBD1 covers 7 bases. CDR3 length equals 17 residues. V shed 4 bases and J 10 bases; nucleotides not matched to a gene: 20. The germline V gene encodes CDR1 SEHNR and CDR2 FQNEAQ (reference sequence). The CDR3 nucleotides are TGTGCCAGCAGCTCAATGCCCCGGGACAGAGGGTTTGATGCGCAGTATTTT. Translated, it gives CASSSMPRDRGFDAQYF.

The gene calls are TRBV2 and TRBJ2-1; no definite D call. The CDR3 length is 13 residues. From germline, CDR1 is SNHLY and CDR2 FYNNEI. V dropped 5 bases and J dropped 5 bases, with 10 bases sitting between them. The CDR3 is CASSRLWDNEQFF. DNA of the CDR3: TGTGCCAGCAGTAGGCTATGGGACAATGAGCAGTTCTTC. Complete variable domain (other parts from reference TRBV2 and TRBJ2-1): EPEVTQTPSHQVTQMGQEVILRCVPISNHLYFYWYRQILGQKVEFLVSFYNNEISEKSEIFDDQFSVERPDGSNFTLKIRSTKLEDSAMYFCASSRLWDNEQFFGPGTRLTVL.

The rearrangement uses TRBV7-2 and TRBJ1-6; 9 bases align to TRBD1. The CDR3 is 14 residues long. The germline gives CDR1 SGHTA, CDR2 FQGNSA. V lost 8 bases, J lost 11 bases, and 10 bases stayed unmatched. The CDR3 bases are TGTGCCAGCGAACCGACAGGGGGGAACACACCCCTCCACTTT. This sequence encodes CASEPTGGNTPLHF.

This clonotype showed up just a few times. The chain couples TRBV2 to TRBJ2-5; 8 bases line up with TRBD2. Trimming removed 7 bases from V and 5 bases from J; junction bases left unmatched: 9. The germline V gene has CDR1 SNHLY and CDR2 FYNNEI. The CDR3 has 14 amino acids. The CDR3 loop reads CASIRSGGLETQYF. As DNA, the CDR3 is TGTGCCAGCATACGAAGCGGGGGTTTGGAGACCCAGTACTTC.

The J gene is TRBJ2-7, the V gene TRBV7-8; 8 nucleotides align to TRBD2. Losses at the gene ends were 0 bases for V and 1 base for J; bases not matched to a gene: 8. CDR3 length: 17 amino acids. Germline lookup yields CDR1 SGHVS and CDR2 FQNEAQ. CDR3 in amino acids: CASSLAEGSGTSYEQYF. CDR3 nucleotide sequence: TGTGCCAGCAGCTTAGCAGAAGGTAGCGGGACTTCCTACGAGCAGTACTTC.

Worth noting for this clonotype: The junction does not match germline at one end; this may be a read error. CDR3 loop: CAGSNHGSEGYTF. The CDR3, as DNA: TGTGCCGGCAGCAACCACGGGTCAGAGGGCTACACCTTC. This chain joins TRBV27 and TRBJ1-2; no clear D. Germline-derived CDR1 and CDR2 are MNHEY and SMNVEV (reference sequence). The CDR3 length is 13 residues.

This clonotype was counted between two and nine times. The chain links TRBV6-5 to TRBJ2-1, with 7 bases that match TRBD2. This CDR3 has 15 amino acids. Germline V gene data show CDR1 as MNHEY and CDR2 as SVGAGI. V shed 3 bases, J shed 7 bases, and the junction held 9 bases outside the gene matches. The CDR3, as DNA: TGTGCCAGCAGTTATGTCCGGGGGGTATTTAATGAGCAGTTCTTC. It is translated as CASSYVRGVFNEQFF.

In its sample, this clonotype was seen once. The chain has TRBV20-1 and TRBJ2-7; D tentatively fits TRBD1 or TRBD2 (5 bases each). Deletions cut 1 base from V and 7 bases from J, with 17 bases between. This CDR3 has 14 amino acids. From germline, CDR1 is DFQATT and CDR2 SNEGSKA (reference sequence). The CDR3 bases are TGCAGTGCTAGAGGCGACAGCGGCAAAGGGGAGCAGTACTTC. This codes for CSARGDSGKGEQYF.

The rearrangement joins TRBV29-1 to TRBJ2-2; D could derive from TRBD1 or TRBD2 (5 bases each). CDR3 length: 14 residues. Trimming cost V 1 base and J 5 bases, with 11 bases left between them. Germline CDR1 is SQVTM and CDR2 is ANQGSEA. DNA for the CDR3: TGCAGCGTTGAAGGAGGGGACGGTACCGGGGAGCTGTTTTTT. Translating it yields CSVEGGDGTGELFF.

In this sample, this clonotype is medium-sized. The chain couples TRBV9 to TRBJ2-1; possible D gene TRBD1, 6 bases. The germline V gene has CDR1 SGDLS and CDR2 YYNGEE. Trimming left V 9 bases short and J 4 bases short, with 17 bases between. The CDR3 covers 14 residues. The CDR3 nucleotides read TGTGCCATCTGGTTGGGGGCCCGTTACAATGAGCAGTTCTTC. Protein sequence: CAIWLGARYNEQFF. Complete variable domain (other parts from reference TRBV9 and TRBJ2-1): DSGVTQTPKHLITATGQRVTLRCSPRSGDLSVYWYQQSLDQGLQFLIQYYNGEERAKGNILERFSAQQFPDLHSELNLSSLELGDSALYFCAIWLGARYNEQFFGPGTRLTVL.

The rearrangement joins TRBV7-9 to TRBJ1-6; TRBD1 is a possible D gene (6 bases). The CDR3 extends over 12 amino acids. Trimming stripped 1 base from V and 18 bases from J, with 13 bases between. The germline V gene has CDR1 SEHNR and CDR2 FQNEAQ (reference sequence). In nucleotides, the CDR3 is TGTGCCAGCAGCTTAGAGGGGGTGGGCCCCCACTTT. It translates to CASSLEGVGPHF. The variable domain in full, completed from reference TRBV7-9 and TRBJ1-6, reads DTGVSQNPRHKITKRGQNVTFRCDPISEHNRLYWYRQTLGQGPEFLTYFQNEAQLEKSRLLSDRFSAERPKGSFSTLEIQRTEQGDSAMYLCASSLEGVGPHFGNGTRLTVT.

This clonotype was detected many times. The chain links TRBV12-3 or TRBV12-4 to TRBJ2-7, with 14 bases matching TRBD2. The junction had 1 base not matched to a gene; V was cut back by 5 bases and J by 1 base. The CDR3 runs to 15 residues. The CDR3 sequence is CASSGLAGGSYEQYF. CDR3 sequence (DNA): TGTGCCAGCAGTGGACTAGCGGGGGGATCCTACGAGCAGTACTTC.

The chain couples TRBV11-2 to TRBJ2-3, with D perhaps TRBD1 or TRBD2 (5 bases each). This CDR3 is built from 11 residues. The V gene lost 7 bases and the J gene lost 8 bases, with 10 bases spanning the gap. Germline assignment: CDR1 SGHAT and CDR2 FQNNGV. Here the CDR3 DNA reads TGTGCCAGCACCAACGGGGCTACGCAGTATTTT. This encodes CASTNGATQYF.

The chain combines TRBV20-1 with TRBJ2-1, with 10 bases that match TRBD2. CDR3 size: 16 residues. Trimming removed 2 bases from V and 6 bases from J; junction bases left unmatched: 10. Germline CDR1 and CDR2: DFQATT and SNEGSKA (reference sequence). CDR3 sequence reads: CSARRLSGGNFNEQFF. The CDR3 region has the DNA TGCAGTGCTAGACGACTTAGCGGGGGGAATTTCAATGAGCAGTTCTTC.

This chain connects TRBV12-3 or TRBV12-4 to TRBJ2-7; TRBD2 matches 8 bases. The CDR3 spans 15 residues. Trimming took 2 bases from V and 5 from J; bases not matched to a gene: 8. CDR3 in amino acids: CASSLTPGLVNEQYF. The DNA of the CDR3 is TGTGCCAGCAGTTTAACACCGGGACTAGTTAACGAGCAGTACTTC.

This clonotype was detected only a few times. V and J are TRBV3-1 and TRBJ2-2; possibly TRBD1 for D (6 bases). Trimming removed 8 bases at V and 4 bases at J, with 14 bases between. Looked up from germline, CDR1 is LGHDT and CDR2 is YNNKEL (reference sequence). The CDR3 extends over 14 amino acids. The CDR3 spells CASRARGSTGELFF. DNA for the CDR3: TGTGCCAGCCGGGCCAGGGGTAGCACCGGGGAGCTGTTTTTT.

The table lists this clonotype with a few counts. The chain couples TRBV25-1 to TRBJ1-6, with a possible D match to TRBD1 (6 bases). The CDR3 sequence is 13 residues long. CDR1 MGHDK and CDR2 SYGVNS come from the germline V gene. V lost 7 bases and J 7 bases, leaving 11 bases between the germline ends. The CDR3 sequence: CASTGQPNSPLHF. CDR3 nucleotides: TGTGCCAGCACCGGACAGCCAAATTCACCCCTCCACTTT.